The clone carrying this TCR beta chain is a singleton in its sample. What it binds is unknown. The sample is drawn from a study of blood T cells in healthy people across ages. Study-level points and caveats: Among long-lived donors, naive CD4+ cells were more numerous and diversity higher than in aged donors. Unsorted PBMC input precluded a conclusive naive versus antigen-experienced comparison. Roughly linear declines in TCR beta diversity per million T cells occurred with age.

Ranging in age from about 6 to 95, the donors were healthy Caucasian individuals from Russia. V was clipped by 4 bases and J by 3 bases, with 14 bases between them. The CDR3 runs 15 residues. Germline assignment: CDR1 SGHRS and CDR2 YFSETQ. Alongside a J-beta primer mix, a sample-barcoded 5' primer served in a second PCR lasting roughly 6 to 11 cycles. TCRdb reanalysed the 5' RACE reads using MiXCR and keeps one entry per CDR3 protein. The sample has about 1.5 million distinct CDR3 sequences, 40% to 50% seen once; the top ten hold 7.9%. This receptor was obtained from a woman younger than 35 in good health. The sample consisted of blood. The genes are TRBV5-1 and TRBJ1-5, with D maybe TRBD1 (5 bases). For the CDR3, the DNA is TGCGCCAGCAGCGCAAATGGAGGGGACAATCAGCCCCAGCATTTT. It encodes CASSANGGDNQPQHF.